This T cell receptor (beta chain) is drawn from a study of T cell changes during pregnancy in multiple sclerosis. The data were produced by immunoSEQ multiplex PCR, yet TCRdb's version contains in-frame clones alone and is incomplete. The sample yields just under 100,000 clones, roughly 92% seen once. The starting material was peripheral blood, obtained after pregnancy. This TCR derives from a female donor with multiple sclerosis, enrolled in a pregnancy study.

CDR3 protein: CASSLGGRVHNEQFF. As DNA, the CDR3 is TGTGCCAGCAGTTTAGGCGGGAGGGTGCACAATGAGCAGTTCTTC. The chain combines TRBV27 with TRBJ2-1, with 9 bases matching TRBD2. Germline V gene data show CDR1 as MNHEY and CDR2 as SMNVEV (reference sequence). V lost 2 bases, J lost 5 bases, and 4 bases stayed unmatched. CDR3 length equals 15 residues.